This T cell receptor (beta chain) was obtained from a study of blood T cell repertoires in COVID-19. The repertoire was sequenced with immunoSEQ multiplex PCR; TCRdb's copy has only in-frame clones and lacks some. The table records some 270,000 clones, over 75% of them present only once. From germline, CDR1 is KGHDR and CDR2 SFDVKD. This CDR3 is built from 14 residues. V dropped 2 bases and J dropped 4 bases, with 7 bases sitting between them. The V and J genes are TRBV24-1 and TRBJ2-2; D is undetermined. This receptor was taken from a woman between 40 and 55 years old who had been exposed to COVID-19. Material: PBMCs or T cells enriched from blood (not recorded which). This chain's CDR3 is CATSDSPSTGELFF. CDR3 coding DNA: TGTGCCACCAGTGATTCCCCCAGCACCGGGGAGCTGTTTTTT.